This entry describes one TCR beta chain. The authors carried out high-throughput sequencing of TCR beta. They applied it to CD8+ and CD4+ T cells obtained from blood. Healthy donors served as the controls. They were matched for age and sex. After extraction with the RNeasy kit, about 0.45 to 1 ug of the RNA was reverse transcribed using random hexamers. Each CDR3 protein is one row after TCRdb ran MiXCR on the immunoSEQ multiplex PCR reads. The data show some 150,000 distinct CDR3 sequences, with approximately 94% seen just once and 0.07% to 0.1% held by the top ten. Germline assignment: CDR1 SGDLS and CDR2 YYNGEE. The CDR3 has 16 residues. V lost 0 bases, J lost 0 bases, and 11 bases lay in between. The record originates from a study of CD8 T cells in Susac syndrome.

The clonotype originates from a human donor in good health. The chain joins TRBV9 to TRBJ2-3, with a tentative D call TRBD2 (5 bases). The sequenced material came from CD4+ T cells from PBMCs. CDR3 sequence: CASSVGGRPSTDTQYF. The DNA for the CDR3 is TGTGCCAGCAGCGTAGGAGGGCGGCCAAGCACAGATACGCAGTATTTT.